This is a list of T cell receptor beta chains from one sample in a study of spatial heterogeneity in lung cancer. TCRdb fed the 5' RACE reads into MiXCR, producing one record per CDR3 protein. The table has roughly 46,000 distinct CDR3 sequences, 12% seen once. Sequencing used PBMCs, obtained at follow-up. Receptors originate from a male donor with early-stage non-small cell lung cancer. Both conserved end residues are part of each CDR3. D genes are given only for firm matches. For some rows the clone size is stated as once, few or many, or as a class when expanded; others skip it.

J gene	V gene	clone size	D gene	CDR3 protein	CDR3 DNA
TRBJ1-1	TRBV7-9	many	.	CASSFFQGMNTEAFF	TGTGCCAGCAGCTTTTTTCAGGGGATGAACACTGAAGCTTTCTTT
TRBJ2-3	TRBV20-1	many	.	CSASSGDTDTQYF	TGCAGTGCTAGTAGTGGAGACACAGATACGCAGTATTTT
TRBJ1-3	TRBV6-4	many	.	CASSEHLRKPGNTIYF	TGTGCCAGCAGTGAGCACTTGAGAAAACCTGGAAACACCATATATTTT
TRBJ1-1	TRBV28	many	.	CASTLASGLMNTEAFF	TGTGCCAGCACGCTCGCATCGGGGTTAATGAACACTGAAGCTTTCTTT
TRBJ1-1	TRBV18	.	.	CASSPQKNTEAFF	TGTGCCAGCTCCCCACAAAAGAACACTGAAGCTTTCTTT
TRBJ2-7	TRBV20-1	many	.	CSAEEGNHYEQYF	TGCAGTGCAGAAGAGGGAAACCACTACGAGCAGTACTTC
TRBJ1-4	TRBV7-9	.	TRBD1	CASSVDRREEKLFF	TGTGCCAGCAGCGTGGACAGGAGAGAGGAAAAACTGTTTTTT
TRBJ2-5	TRBV20-1	many	TRBD1	CSARGGWGQGRLETQYF	TGCAGTGCTAGAGGGGGCTGGGGACAGGGTAGGCTAGAGACCCAGTACTTC
TRBJ2-2	TRBV12-3/TRBV12-4	many	.	CASRAGPGAAGELFF	TGTGCCAGCAGAGCCGGGCCCGGAGCCGCCGGGGAGCTGTTTTTT
TRBJ2-5	TRBV28	few	TRBD1	CASSSQGTRVGQETQYF	TGTGCCAGCAGCTCACAGGGGACCCGCGTAGGACAAGAGACCCAGTACTTC
TRBJ2-1	TRBV9	many	TRBD2	CASSVESGGGYNEQFF	TGTGCCAGCAGCGTAGAGAGCGGGGGGGGTTACAATGAGCAGTTCTTC
TRBJ1-1	TRBV7-3	.	TRBD1	CASSALQGETEAFF	TGTGCCAGCAGCGCCCTACAGGGGGAGACTGAAGCTTTCTTT
TRBJ1-1	TRBV14	few	TRBD1	CASSLVLPGTGNTEAFF	TGTGCCAGCAGCCTGGTCCTTCCCGGGACAGGGAACACTGAAGCTTTCTTT